The subject of this entry is one T cell receptor beta chain. Using immunoSEQ multiplex PCR, the repertoire was profiled, and TCRdb retains in-frame clones only, with some absent. The data contain about 400,000 clones, under 90% of them singletons. Participants had their cohort set by participant-reported clinical history. The source of the sample is a study of blood T cell repertoires in COVID-19. Study-level information: COVID-19 samples from acute and convalescent phases originated in the United States, Italy and Spain. T cells, B-cell-depleted T cells, or PBMCs provided the cDNA or gDNA that served as material.

Germline V lookup: CDR1 MNHEY, CDR2 SMNVEV (reference sequence). This CDR3 is built from 15 residues. J lost 5 bases, V lost 0 bases, and 4 bases had no gene match. The chain joins TRBV27 to TRBJ2-1, with 7 nucleotides matching TRBD2. The sequenced sample consisted of PBMCs or T cells enriched from blood (not recorded which). This clonotype was sampled from a woman in her thirties who had recovered from COVID-19. Here the CDR3 reads CASSLSAGEDNEQFF. The DNA of the CDR3 is TGTGCCAGCAGTTTATCGGCGGGAGAGGACAATGAGCAGTTCTTC.